The 30 T cell receptor beta chains presented below share a single source sample, sequenced in a study of graft-versus-host responses after intestinal transplantation. These receptors' antigens are unknown. Generated by immunoSEQ multiplex PCR, the TCRdb table keeps only in-frame clones and is missing some. The profile shows about 99,000 clones, roughly 90% of them singletons. The sequencing used unstimulated CD8+ T cells sorted from spleen or lymph node cells, collected before transplant. The receptors here all came from a human donor who was the organ donor for an intestinal transplant.

The genes are TRBV27 and TRBJ2-3; 7 nucleotides match TRBD1. The CDR3 is 14 amino acids. Germline V gene data show CDR1 as MNHEY and CDR2 as SMNVEV (reference sequence). The J segment lost 4 bases and the V segment lost 6 bases, leaving 7 bases of the junction unmatched. CDR3 in DNA: TGTGCCAGCAGATCAGGGGGTTTCGCAGATACGCAGTATTTT. As protein: CASRSGGFADTQYF.

The V and J genes are TRBV10-3 and TRBJ1-1; 7 positions match TRBD1. The CDR3 has 15 amino acids. Germline loops: CDR1 ENHRY, CDR2 SYGVKD. Trimming at V came to 5 bases and at J to 3 bases, leaving 9 bases not matched to a gene. As DNA, the CDR3 is TGTGCCATCAGTCAGCGACAGGGTTTAGACACTGAAGCTTTCTTT. Its protein is CAISQRQGLDTEAFF.

The chain links TRBV13 to TRBJ2-1, with 9 bases identical to TRBD1. Germline trimming cut 0 bases from V and 7 bases from J; bases unmatched to any gene: 4. Germline V lookup: CDR1 PRHDT, CDR2 FYEKMQ (reference sequence). The CDR3 contains 15 residues. CDR3 protein: CASSLGRDRVNEQFF. CDR3 DNA sequence: TGTGCCAGCAGCTTAGGGAGGGACAGGGTAAATGAGCAGTTCTTC.

The chain's CDR3 is CASSYGTGYEQYF. The CDR3 DNA is TGTGCCAGCAGCTACGGAACAGGGTACGAGCAGTACTTC. The chain employs TRBV7-9 and TRBJ2-7; the D gene is possibly TRBD1 (6 bases). The CDR3 has 13 amino acids. V lost 4 bases, J lost 4 bases, and 11 bases lay in between. CDR1 is SEHNR, CDR2 FQNEAQ, per germline (reference sequence).

The CDR3 spells CASSSVPGLAGEADTQYF. CDR3 DNA: TGCGCCAGCAGCTCCGTCCCGGGACTAGCGGGGGAGGCAGATACGCAGTATTTT. This chain links TRBV5-1 with TRBJ2-3, with TRBD2 identical over 14 bases. The germline V gene encodes CDR1 SGHRS and CDR2 YFSETQ. V lost 3 bases to trimming and J lost 4 bases; unmatched junction nucleotides: 10. The CDR3 is made up of 18 amino acids.

The V gene is TRBV13, the J gene TRBJ2-3, with TRBD2 as a possible D gene (5 bases). Trimming took off 0 bases at V and 1 base at J, with 14 bases between the two ends. The CDR3 contains 17 residues. Germline V lookup: CDR1 PRHDT, CDR2 FYEKMQ (reference sequence). This chain's CDR3 is CASSLGPSGMGTDTQYF. CDR3 in DNA: TGTGCCAGCAGCTTAGGCCCCTCGGGGATGGGCACAGATACGCAGTATTTT.

This chain uses TRBV9 with TRBJ1-2; 12 nucleotides line up with TRBD1. This CDR3 is built from 17 residues. Germline assignment: CDR1 SGDLS and CDR2 YYNGEE. V gave up 3 bases and J gave up 6 bases; unmatched junction bases: 12. The CDR3 is CASSEGGQGAPFDGYTF. CDR3 bases: TGTGCCAGCAGCGAAGGGGGACAGGGGGCTCCTTTTGATGGCTACACCTTC.

The chain recombines TRBV27 with TRBJ2-1, with D possibly being TRBD1 (5 bases). The CDR3 runs 13 residues. Per the germline V gene, CDR1 is MNHEY and CDR2 is SMNVEV (reference sequence). Deletions cut 3 bases from V and 5 bases from J, with 8 bases between. The CDR3 DNA reads TGTGCCAGCAGTTTGGCAGGGAACAATGAGCAGTTCTTC. Translating it yields CASSLAGNNEQFF.

V is TRBV28 and J is TRBJ1-4, with 7 nucleotides matching TRBD1. The V gene's germline CDR1 is MDHEN and CDR2 SYDVKM. The CDR3 extends over 14 amino acids. Germline trimming cut 5 bases from V and 6 bases from J; bases unmatched to any gene: 6. This chain's CDR3 is CASSPPTGYEKLFF. The CDR3 DNA is TGTGCCAGCAGTCCACCGACAGGGTATGAAAAACTGTTTTTT.

The V gene is TRBV5-5, the J gene TRBJ2-6, with 10 bases fitting TRBD1. The CDR3 is 18 amino acids. Germline loops: CDR1 SGHKS, CDR2 YYEKEE (reference sequence). The trim removed 2 bases at V and 2 bases at J, leaving 7 bases unmatched. The DNA of the CDR3 is TGTGCCAGCAGCTTTCGACAGGGGGCGTTAGCTGGGGCCAACGTCCTGACTTTC. Translated: CASSFRQGALAGANVLTF.

The chain carries TRBV5-1 and TRBJ2-3; the match to TRBD1 covers 8 bases. The V gene's germline CDR1 is SGHRS and CDR2 YFSETQ. V lost 5 bases, J lost 6 bases, and 8 bases stayed unmatched. The CDR3 spans 14 residues. The CDR3 loop is CASSLWTGRDTQYF. The DNA of the CDR3 is TGCGCCAGCAGTTTATGGACAGGGCGGGATACGCAGTATTTT.

This clone has a handful of counts. The chain recombines TRBV25-1 with TRBJ1-1; D not resolved. In germline, CDR1 is MGHDK, CDR2 SYGVNS. This CDR3 spans 12 amino acids. V was pared by 4 bases and J by 5 bases, with 8 bases between. The CDR3 coding sequence is TGTGCCAGCAGTGTCGGGAGGACTGAAGCTTTCTTT. As protein: CASSVGRTEAFF.

The chain recombines TRBV5-1 with TRBJ1-1, with TRBD1 as a possible D gene (6 bases). The CDR3 length is 17 residues. Germline CDR1 SGHRS, CDR2 YFSETQ. V gave up 1 base and J gave up 2 bases, with 18 bases separating them. In nucleotides, the CDR3 is TGCGCCAGCAGCTTGACTACAGGGCTCACCCGAAACACTGAAGCTTTCTTT. Its protein is CASSLTTGLTRNTEAFF.

The J gene is TRBJ2-5, the V gene TRBV7-6, with 9 nucleotides matching TRBD2. Germline CDR1 SGHVS, CDR2 FNYEAQ. Losses at the gene ends were 1 base for V and 5 bases for J; bases not matched to a gene: 17. The length of the CDR3 is 19 residues. CDR3 in amino acids: CASSLGVGGASGTWETQYF. The CDR3 region has the DNA TGTGCCAGCAGCTTAGGTGTTGGTGGTGCTAGCGGGACATGGGAGACCCAGTACTTC.

The CDR3 DNA sequence: TGTGCCAGCAGAGAGACAGGGTTCAATCAGCCCCAGCATTTT. This translates into CASRETGFNQPQHF. The genes are TRBV28 and TRBJ1-5; 7 bases line up with TRBD1. The CDR3 is made up of 14 amino acids. J was trimmed by 3 bases and V by 6 bases; bases with no gene match: 5. Per germline, CDR1 MDHEN and CDR2 SYDVKM.

This sequence joins TRBV28 and TRBJ2-5; the match to TRBD2 covers 13 bases. The end of the DNA fits TRBJ2-7 better, so the J call may be wrong. The CDR3 loop spans 18 amino acids. Germline CDR1 reads MDHEN; CDR2 reads SYDVKM. The CDR3 DNA follows: TGTGCCAGCAGTCTTGTCCAACCCGGACTAGCGGGAGATCACGAGCAGTACTTC. It specifies CASSLVQPGLAGDHEQYF.

The gene calls are TRBV12-5 and TRBJ2-2; possibly TRBD2 for D (5 bases). CDR3 length: 15 amino acids. V was cut by 5 bases and J by 3 bases, with 13 bases left in between. Germline loops: CDR1 LGHNT, CDR2 FRNRAP. The CDR3 coding sequence is TGTGCTAGTGGTCCAAGCGGATGGGACACCGGGGAGCTGTTTTTT. This gives the protein CASGPSGWDTGELFF.

The chain uses TRBV30 and TRBJ2-1, with 10 positions matching TRBD2. Trimming at V came to 4 bases and at J to 7 bases, leaving 4 bases not matched to a gene. Germline V gene data show CDR1 as GTSNPN and CDR2 as SVGIG (reference sequence). CDR3 size: 13 residues. DNA for the CDR3: TGTGCCTGGACTAGCGGGAGTGGTAATGAGCAGTTCTTC. Residues: CAWTSGSGNEQFF.

The chain is built from TRBV2 and TRBJ1-1, with 7 bases lining up with TRBD1. This CDR3 contains 14 residues. Looked up from germline, CDR1 is SNHLY and CDR2 is FYNNEI. V lost 4 bases and J lost 0; bases outside the gene matches: 2. CDR3 protein: CASSGDSLNTEAFF. CDR3 nucleotides: TGTGCCAGCAGTGGGGACAGCCTGAACACTGAAGCTTTCTTT.

This clone has just a few counts. The chain uses TRBV4-1 and TRBJ1-6, with TRBD1 identical over 7 bases. Germline V gene data show CDR1 as MGHRA and CDR2 as YSYEKL. The CDR3 runs to 15 residues. Losses at the gene ends were 5 bases for V and 4 bases for J; bases not matched to a gene: 5. The CDR3 DNA reads as TGCGCCAGCAGCGACAGGGAGGTTTATAATTCACCCCTCCACTTT. It encodes CASSDREVYNSPLHF.

On this clone: Germline and junction disagree at one end, which may indicate a read error. The chain joins TRBV18 to TRBJ2-7; a weak D match, TRBD1 (5 bases). Germline assignment: CDR1 KGHSH and CDR2 LQKENI. The CDR3 contains 13 residues. The CDR3 nucleotides read TGTGCCAGCTCACTACCCGTTCGCGACAGAGACGACTTC. Protein product: CASSLPVRDRDDF.

This chain joins TRBV15 and TRBJ2-2; TRBD2 agrees at 11 bases. The junction had 1 base not matched to a gene; V was cut back by 1 base and J by 6 bases. The CDR3 sequence is 15 residues long. Per the germline V gene, CDR1 is LNHNV and CDR2 is YYDKDF (reference sequence). For the CDR3, the DNA is TGTGCCACCAGCAGAGTAGCGGGGGGGCCCGGGGAGCTGTTTTTT. Amino acid sequence: CATSRVAGGPGELFF.

Only one count was recorded for this clone. The CDR3 region has the DNA TGTGCCAGCAGTTTCGGAAGGCCAGAGGTCGCTGAAGCTTTCTTT. Its translation is CASSFGRPEVAEAFF. The chain links TRBV28 to TRBJ1-1; no firm D call. Germline V lookup: CDR1 MDHEN, CDR2 SYDVKM. There are 15 residues in the CDR3. V was cut by 3 bases and J by 6 bases, with 17 bases left in between.

This clone was detected once. The V call is TRBV27, the J call TRBJ1-1; a weak D match, TRBD1 (5 bases). CDR3 size: 15 residues. V lost 0 bases, J lost 5 bases, and 13 bases lay in between. The germline gives CDR1 MNHEY, CDR2 SMNVEV (reference sequence). In nucleotides, the CDR3 is TGTGCCAGCAGTTTATCTGGACACCCGGTAACTGAAGCTTTCTTT. Its protein product is CASSLSGHPVTEAFF.

This rearrangement joins TRBV28 to TRBJ2-1, with 10 nucleotides matching TRBD2. Trimming removed 5 bases from V and 9 bases from J; junction bases left unmatched: 13. The germline CDR1 and CDR2 sequences are MDHEN and SYDVKM. The CDR3 is 16 residues long. CDR3 nucleotides: TGTGCCAGCAGTCAGAGCTTAGCGGGAGGATTTGTTGAGCAGTTCTTC. It codes for CASSQSLAGGFVEQFF.

This clone was recorded only once. The chain uses TRBV11-3 and TRBJ2-1; D perhaps matches TRBD2 (5 bases). V was pared by 0 bases and J by 3 bases, with 6 bases between. The CDR3 consists of 14 residues. CDR1 SGHNT and CDR2 YENEEA come from the germline V gene. The DNA for the CDR3 is TGTGCCAGCAGCTTAGACCGGGACTACAATGAGCAGTTCTTC. Translation gives CASSLDRDYNEQFF.

This clone was found once. The rearrangement uses TRBV28 and TRBJ1-5; D unclear. The germline V gene encodes CDR1 MDHEN and CDR2 SYDVKM. Deletions cut 3 bases from V and 5 bases from J, with 11 bases between. This CDR3 contains 14 residues. The CDR3 DNA follows: TGTGCCAGCAGTTTCCCAGGATCCCATCAGCCCCAGCATTTT. Protein: CASSFPGSHQPQHF.

The chain has TRBV7-9 and TRBJ2-5, with a tentative D call TRBD1 (5 bases). The germline V gene has CDR1 SEHNR and CDR2 FQNEAQ (reference sequence). The V end lost 2 bases, the J end lost 1 base, and 17 bases lay between the germline ends. The CDR3 extends over 17 amino acids. The CDR3 loop is CASSLSEGAFLQETQYF. The DNA for the CDR3 is TGTGCCAGCAGCTTATCGGAAGGGGCGTTCCTCCAAGAGACCCAGTACTTC.

The chain couples TRBV10-1 to TRBJ2-5, with a possible D match to TRBD2 (5 bases). This CDR3 region has 13 residues. CDR1 and CDR2 (germline): WNHNN, SYGVQD (reference sequence). Trimming stripped 7 bases from V and 3 bases from J, with 12 bases between. CDR3 sequence: CASTGLEKETQYF. CDR3 bases: TGCGCCAGCACCGGACTGGAGAAAGAGACCCAGTACTTC.

This sequence joins TRBV6-1 and TRBJ2-1; D possibly corresponds to TRBD2 (5 bases). This CDR3 has 12 residues. V was pared by 2 bases and J by 8 bases, with 7 bases between. Per the germline V gene, CDR1 is MNHNS and CDR2 is SASEGT. CDR3 DNA sequence: TGTGCCAGCAGTGAATGGCGGGATGAGCAGTTCTTC. This codes for CASSEWRDEQFF.